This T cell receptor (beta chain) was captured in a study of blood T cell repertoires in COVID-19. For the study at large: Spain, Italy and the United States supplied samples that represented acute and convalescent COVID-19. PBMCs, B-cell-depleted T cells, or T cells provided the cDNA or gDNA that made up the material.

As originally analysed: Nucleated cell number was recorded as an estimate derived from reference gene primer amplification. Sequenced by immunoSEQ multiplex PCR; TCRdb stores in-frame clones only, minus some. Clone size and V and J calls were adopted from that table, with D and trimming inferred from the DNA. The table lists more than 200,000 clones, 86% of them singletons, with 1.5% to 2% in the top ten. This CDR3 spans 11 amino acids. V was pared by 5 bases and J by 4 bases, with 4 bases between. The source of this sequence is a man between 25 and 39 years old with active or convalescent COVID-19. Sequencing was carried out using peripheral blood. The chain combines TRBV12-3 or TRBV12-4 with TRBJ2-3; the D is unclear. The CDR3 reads CASSRADTQYF. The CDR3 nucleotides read TGTGCCAGCAGTCGGGCAGATACGCAGTATTTT.